A few counts support the clone carrying this T cell receptor (beta chain). The CDR3 is 16 amino acids. Germline V gene data show CDR1 as MGHRA and CDR2 as YSYEKL. V lost 4 bases and J lost 0, with 13 bases in between. This sample was taken from a study of T-cell memory formation after mild COVID-19. TCRdb re-called the 5' RACE reads with MiXCR, one entry per CDR3 protein. The profile covers approximately 60,000 distinct CDR3 sequences, with 9% to 9.5% appearing a single time and approximately 1.1% taken by the ten largest. Material for sequencing was PBMCs or a T cell subset sorted from them (not recorded which). The clonotype was recovered from a man younger than 30 who had mild COVID-19 (a few samples of this study predate the infection). Cell type and time point are not known. The chain links TRBV4-1 to TRBJ2-1; possibly TRBD1 for D (5 bases). The CDR3 nucleotides read TGCGCCAGCAGCCGTCCGACAGTGAGCTCCTACAATGAGCAGTTCTTC. Protein: CASSRPTVSSYNEQFF.